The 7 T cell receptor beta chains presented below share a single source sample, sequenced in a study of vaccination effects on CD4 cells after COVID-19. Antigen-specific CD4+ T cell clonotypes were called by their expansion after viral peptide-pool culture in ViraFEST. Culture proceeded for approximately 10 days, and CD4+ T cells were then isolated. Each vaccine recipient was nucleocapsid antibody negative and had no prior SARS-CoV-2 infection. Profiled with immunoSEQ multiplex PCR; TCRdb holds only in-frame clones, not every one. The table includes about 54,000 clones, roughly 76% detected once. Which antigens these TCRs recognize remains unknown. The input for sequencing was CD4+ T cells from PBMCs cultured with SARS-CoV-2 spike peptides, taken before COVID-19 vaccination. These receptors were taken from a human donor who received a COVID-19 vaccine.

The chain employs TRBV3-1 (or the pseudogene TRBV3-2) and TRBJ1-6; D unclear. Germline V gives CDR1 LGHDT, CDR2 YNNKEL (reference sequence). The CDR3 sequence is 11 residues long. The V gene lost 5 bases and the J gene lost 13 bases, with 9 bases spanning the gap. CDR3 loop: CASSGRGPLHF. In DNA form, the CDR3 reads TGTGCCAGCAGCGGTCGCGGGCCCCTCCACTTT.

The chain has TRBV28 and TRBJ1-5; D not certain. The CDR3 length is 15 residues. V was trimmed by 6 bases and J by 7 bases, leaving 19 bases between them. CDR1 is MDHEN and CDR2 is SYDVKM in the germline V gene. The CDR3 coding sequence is TGTGCCAGCAGCCCCTTGGGTCCCTCCAACCAGCCCCAGCATTTT. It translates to CASSPLGPSNQPQHF.

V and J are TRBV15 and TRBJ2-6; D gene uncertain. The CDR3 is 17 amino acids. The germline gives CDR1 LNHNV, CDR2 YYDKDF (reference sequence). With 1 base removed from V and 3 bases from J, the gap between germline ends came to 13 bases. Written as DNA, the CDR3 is TGTGCCACCAGCAGAGGCGTAGGGCTCGGTGGGGCCAACGTCCTGACTTTC. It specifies CATSRGVGLGGANVLTF. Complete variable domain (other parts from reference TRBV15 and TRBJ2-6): DAMVIQNPRYQVTQFGKPVTLSCSQTLNHNVMYWYQQKSSQAPKLLFHYYDKDFNNEADTPDNFQSRRPNTSFCFLDIRSPGLGDTAMYLCATSRGVGLGGANVLTFGAGSRLTVL.

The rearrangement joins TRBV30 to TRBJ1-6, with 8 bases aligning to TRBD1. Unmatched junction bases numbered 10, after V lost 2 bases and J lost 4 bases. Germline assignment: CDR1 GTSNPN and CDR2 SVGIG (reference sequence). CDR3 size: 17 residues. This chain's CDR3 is CAWSFFRTGMYNSPLHF. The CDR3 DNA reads TGTGCCTGGAGTTTTTTCCGGACAGGGATGTATAATTCACCCCTCCACTTT.

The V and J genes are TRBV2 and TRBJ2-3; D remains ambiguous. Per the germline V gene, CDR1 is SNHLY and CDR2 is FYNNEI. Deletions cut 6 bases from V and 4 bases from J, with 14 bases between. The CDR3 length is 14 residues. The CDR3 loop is CASRATAISDTQYF. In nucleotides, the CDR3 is TGTGCCAGCAGGGCGACTGCTATTTCAGATACGCAGTATTTT.

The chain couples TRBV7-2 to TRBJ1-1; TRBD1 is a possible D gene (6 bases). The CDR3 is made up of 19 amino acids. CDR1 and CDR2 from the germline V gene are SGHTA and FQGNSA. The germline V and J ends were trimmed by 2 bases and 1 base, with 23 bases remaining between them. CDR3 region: CASSLTGRRLGAPNTEAFF. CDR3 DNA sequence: TGTGCCAGCAGCTTAACGGGTCGGCGTTTGGGGGCACCGAACACTGAAGCTTTCTTT. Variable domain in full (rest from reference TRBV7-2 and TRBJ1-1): GAGVSQSPSNKVTEKGKDVELRCDPISGHTALYWYRQSLGQGLEFLIYFQGNSAPDKSGLPSDRFSAERTGGSVSTLTIQRTQQEDSAVYLCASSLTGRRLGAPNTEAFFGQGTRLTVV.

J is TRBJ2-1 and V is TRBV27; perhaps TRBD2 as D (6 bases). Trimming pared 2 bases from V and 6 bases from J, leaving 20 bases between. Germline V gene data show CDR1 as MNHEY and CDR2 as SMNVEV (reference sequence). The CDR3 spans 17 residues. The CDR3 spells CASSLKLGTSSFNEQFF. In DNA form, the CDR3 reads TGTGCCAGCAGTTTAAAATTGGGAACTAGCAGTTTCAATGAGCAGTTCTTC.